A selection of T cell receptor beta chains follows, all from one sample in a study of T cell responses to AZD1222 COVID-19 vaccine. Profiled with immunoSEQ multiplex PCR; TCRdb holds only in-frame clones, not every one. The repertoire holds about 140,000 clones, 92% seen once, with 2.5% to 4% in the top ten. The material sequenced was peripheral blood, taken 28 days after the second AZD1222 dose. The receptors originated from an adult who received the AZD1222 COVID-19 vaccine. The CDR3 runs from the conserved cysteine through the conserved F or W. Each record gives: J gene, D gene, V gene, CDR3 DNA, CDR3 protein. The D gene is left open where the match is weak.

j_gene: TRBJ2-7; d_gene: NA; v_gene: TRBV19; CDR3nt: TGTGCCAGTAGTTTCAGGGGTTCCTACGAGCAGTACTTC; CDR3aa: CASSFRGSYEQYF
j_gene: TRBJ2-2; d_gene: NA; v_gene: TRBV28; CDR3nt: TGTGCCAGCCGGACGGGGGTGGCCGGGGAGCTGTTTTTT; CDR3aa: CASRTGVAGELFF
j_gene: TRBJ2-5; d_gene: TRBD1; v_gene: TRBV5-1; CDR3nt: TGCGCCAGCAGCTTGTACGTGGGACAGGGACAAGAGACCCAGTACTTC; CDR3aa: CASSLYVGQGQETQYF
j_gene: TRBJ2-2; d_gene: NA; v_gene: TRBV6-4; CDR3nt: TGTGCCAGCAGTGGACAGCCCACCGGGGAGCTGTTTTTT; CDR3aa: CASSGQPTGELFF
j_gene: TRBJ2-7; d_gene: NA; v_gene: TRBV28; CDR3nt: TGTGCCAGCAGTTTACAGGGGCGCGAGCAGTACTTC; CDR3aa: CASSLQGREQYF
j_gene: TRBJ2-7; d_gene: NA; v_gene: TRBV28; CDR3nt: TGTGCCAGCAGTCTCCTGGGACTGAACTACGAGCAGTACTTC; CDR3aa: CASSLLGLNYEQYF
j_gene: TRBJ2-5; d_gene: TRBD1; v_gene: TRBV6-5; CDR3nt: TGTGCCAGCAGTTGGACAGGGGGGGGAGAGACCCAGTACTTC; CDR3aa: CASSWTGGGETQYF
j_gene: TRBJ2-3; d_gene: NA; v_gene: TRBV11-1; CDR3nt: TGTGCCAGCCGCAGAACAGGGCCTAGCACAGATACGCAGTATTTT; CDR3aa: CASRRTGPSTDTQYF
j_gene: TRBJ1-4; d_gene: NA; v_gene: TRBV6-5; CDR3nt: TGTGCCAGCAAAACAGGTGCAACTAATGAAAAACTGTTTTTT; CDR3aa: CASKTGATNEKLFF
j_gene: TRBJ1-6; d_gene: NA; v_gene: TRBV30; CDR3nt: TGTGCCTGGAAAAGAGACAGTATGGCTAATTCACCCCTCCACTTT; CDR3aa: CAWKRDSMANSPLHF
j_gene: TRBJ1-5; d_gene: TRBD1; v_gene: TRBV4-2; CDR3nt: TGTGCCAGCAGCCAAGATTTCGGACAGGGGAATCAGCCCCAGCATTTT; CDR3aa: CASSQDFGQGNQPQHF
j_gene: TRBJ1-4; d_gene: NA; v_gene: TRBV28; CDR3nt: TGTGCCAGCAGTATGGGGGGCCCTAATGAAAAACTGTTTTTT; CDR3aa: CASSMGGPNEKLFF
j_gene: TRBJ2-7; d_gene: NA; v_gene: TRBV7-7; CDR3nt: TGTGCCAGCAGCTTAGGGGCGGACTACGAGCAGTACTTC; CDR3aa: CASSLGADYEQYF
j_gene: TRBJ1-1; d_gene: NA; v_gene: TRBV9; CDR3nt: TGTGCCAGCAGCGTCGGTAGGGGAGGGGCTGAAGTGGTCTTT; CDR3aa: CASSVGRGGAEVVF
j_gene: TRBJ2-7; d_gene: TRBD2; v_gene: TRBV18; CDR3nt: TGTGCCAGCTCACGTACTTTATCAGATACTAGCGCCTACGAGCAGTACTTC; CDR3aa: CASSRTLSDTSAYEQYF
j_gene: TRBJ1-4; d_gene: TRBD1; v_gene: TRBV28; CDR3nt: TGTGCCAGCAGTCCCGGGGACAGAACTAATGAAAAACTGTTTTTT; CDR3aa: CASSPGDRTNEKLFF